The 3 T cell receptor beta chains below come from one sample, sequenced in a study of early T cells in non-severe SARS-CoV-2 infection. Each CDR3 protein gets one entry after TCRdb re-called the 5' RACE reads with MiXCR. The sample records under 60,000 distinct CDR3 sequences, around 8% being singletons. The sequenced sample was whole blood. The source is an adult who was a healthcare worker with PCR-confirmed SARS-CoV-2 infection or an uninfected control (not recorded which).

This clonotype appeared a few times. The chain recombines TRBV30 with TRBJ2-1; D is possibly TRBD2 (6 bases). Per the germline V gene, CDR1 is GTSNPN and CDR2 is SVGIG (reference sequence). Trimming left V 1 base short and J 7 bases short, with 11 bases between. The CDR3 is made up of 13 amino acids. This chain's CDR3 is CAWSDGSSNEQFF. The CDR3 bases are TGTGCCTGGAGTGACGGGAGCTCTAATGAGCAGTTCTTC.

The chain couples TRBV7-2 to TRBJ2-1; 9 bases match TRBD2. Trimming at V came to 0 bases and at J to 1 base, leaving 4 bases not matched to a gene. CDR3 size: 17 residues. The germline V gene has CDR1 SGHTA and CDR2 FQGNSA. This chain's CDR3 is CASSLARSGRSYNEQFF. CDR3 DNA sequence: TGTGCCAGCAGCTTAGCGAGGAGCGGGAGGTCCTACAATGAGCAGTTCTTC.

This clonotype was seen ten or more times. The V call is TRBV6-2 or TRBV6-3, the J call TRBJ1-5; no clear D. Looked up from germline, CDR1 is MNHEY and CDR2 is SVGEGT. Trimming stripped 4 bases from V and 3 bases from J, with 10 bases between. The CDR3 has 14 amino acids. CDR3 DNA: TGTGCCAGCAGTTTTACAAGTTTCAATCAGCCCCAGCATTTT. It yields the protein CASSFTSFNQPQHF.